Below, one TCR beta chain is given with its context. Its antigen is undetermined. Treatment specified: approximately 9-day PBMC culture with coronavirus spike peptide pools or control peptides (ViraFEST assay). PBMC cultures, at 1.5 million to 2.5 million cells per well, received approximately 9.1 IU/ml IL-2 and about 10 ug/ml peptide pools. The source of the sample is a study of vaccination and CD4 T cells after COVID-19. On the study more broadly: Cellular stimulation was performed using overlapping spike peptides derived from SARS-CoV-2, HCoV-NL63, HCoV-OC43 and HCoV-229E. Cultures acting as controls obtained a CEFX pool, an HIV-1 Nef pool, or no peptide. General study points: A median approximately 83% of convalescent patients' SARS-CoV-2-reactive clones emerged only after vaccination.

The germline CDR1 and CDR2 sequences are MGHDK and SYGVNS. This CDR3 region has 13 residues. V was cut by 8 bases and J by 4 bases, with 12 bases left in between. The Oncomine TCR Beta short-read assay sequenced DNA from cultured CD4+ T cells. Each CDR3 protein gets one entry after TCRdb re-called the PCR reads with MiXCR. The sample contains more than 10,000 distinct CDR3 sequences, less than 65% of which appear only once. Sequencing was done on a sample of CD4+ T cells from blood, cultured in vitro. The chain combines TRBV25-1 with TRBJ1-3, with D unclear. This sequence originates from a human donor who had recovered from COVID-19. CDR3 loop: CASGSPGGNTIYF. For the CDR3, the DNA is TGTGCCAGCGGTAGTCCGGGGGGAAACACCATATATTTT.